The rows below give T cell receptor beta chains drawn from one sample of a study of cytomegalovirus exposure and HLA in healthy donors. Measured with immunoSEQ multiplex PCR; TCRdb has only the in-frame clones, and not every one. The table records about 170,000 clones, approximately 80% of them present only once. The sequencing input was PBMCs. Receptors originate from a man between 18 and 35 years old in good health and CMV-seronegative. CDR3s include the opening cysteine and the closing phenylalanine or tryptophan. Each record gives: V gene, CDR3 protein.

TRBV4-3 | CASSQGLAGGYTQYF
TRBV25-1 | CASSPVGLNSPLHF
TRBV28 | CASRKGMDGYTF
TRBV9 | CASSVGTVSTDTQYF
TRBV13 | CASSSRLAVYNEQFF
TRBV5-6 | CASSLGIFGSGEQFF
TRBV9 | CASSGQGYEQFF
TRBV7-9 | CASSSRVKYEQYF
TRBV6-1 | CASSENRAGNTIYF
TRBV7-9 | CASSLLINPFASGIETQYF